One sample yielded the 30 T cell receptor beta chains listed below, sequenced in a study of blood T cell repertoires in COVID-19. This table comes from immunoSEQ multiplex PCR, and its TCRdb copy is limited to in-frame clones, with some not included. The sample holds about 230,000 clones, approximately 90% seen once. The sample comprised peripheral blood. These receptors all stem from a man aged 30 to 39 with COVID-19, enrolled during active disease.

CDR3 loop: CASSAQGAGELFF. DNA of the CDR3: TGTGCCAGCAGCGCACAGGGGGCCGGGGAGCTGTTTTTT. The chain joins TRBV7-9 to TRBJ2-2; TRBD1 agrees at 8 bases. With V trimmed by 5 bases and J by 6 bases, 2 bases remained unmatched. Germline V gene lookup returns CDR1 SEHNR and CDR2 FQNEAQ (reference sequence). The length of the CDR3 is 13 residues.

This chain links TRBV20-1 with TRBJ1-1; D uncertain. CDR3 length: 11 residues. Trimming took off 3 bases at V and 3 bases at J, with 5 bases between the two ends. Looked up from germline, CDR1 is DFQATT and CDR2 is SNEGSKA (reference sequence). The CDR3 sequence: CSASRYTEAFF. The CDR3 DNA reads TGCAGTGCTAGTCGTTACACTGAAGCTTTCTTT.

V gene TRBV9 combines with J gene TRBJ2-5; a weak D match, TRBD2 (6 bases). V lost 0 bases and J 0 bases, leaving 6 bases between the germline ends. CDR3 length: 14 amino acids. Looked up from germline, CDR1 is SGDLS and CDR2 is YYNGEE. DNA of the CDR3: TGTGCCAGCAGCGTAGGGAGGGACCAAGAGACCCAGTACTTC. Translated: CASSVGRDQETQYF.

The V and J genes are TRBV7-8 and TRBJ2-1, with D maybe TRBD1 (5 bases). Trimming took off 4 bases at V and 3 bases at J, with 16 bases between the two ends. In germline, CDR1 is SGHVS, CDR2 FQNEAQ. The CDR3 has 16 amino acids. This chain's CDR3 is CASSSLAGIFYNEQFF. The CDR3 DNA follows: TGTGCCAGCAGCTCCCTGGCAGGGATCTTCTACAATGAGCAGTTCTTC.

The chain recombines TRBV29-1 with TRBJ1-2; 10 bases agree with TRBD1. V lost 7 bases and J lost 8; bases outside the gene matches: 10. The germline CDR1 and CDR2 sequences are SQVTM and ANQGSEA. This CDR3 contains 13 residues. DNA for the CDR3: TGCAGCGCCATGTACGGACAGGGGGGCGGCTACACCTTC. Residues: CSAMYGQGGGYTF. Looking up the rest from reference TRBV29-1 and TRBJ1-2 gives the full variable domain: SAVISQKPSRDICQRGTSLTIQCQVDSQVTMMFWYRQQPGQSLTLIATANQGSEATYESGFVIDKFPISRPNLTFSTLTVSNMSPEDSSIYLCSAMYGQGGGYTFGSGTRLTVV.

The J gene is TRBJ2-6, the V gene TRBV5-1; 8 bases align to TRBD1. CDR3 length: 14 residues. The germline gives CDR1 SGHRS, CDR2 YFSETQ. V gave up 5 bases and J gave up 4 bases; unmatched junction bases: 2. The CDR3 sequence is CASRTGEGANVLTF. As DNA, the CDR3 is TGCGCCAGCAGGACAGGGGAAGGGGCCAACGTCCTGACTTTC.

The rearrangement links TRBV6-5 to TRBJ2-3; 7 bases are a match to TRBD2. The junction had 7 bases not matched to a gene; V was cut back by 4 bases and J by 3 bases. The CDR3 spans 15 residues. The germline V gene has CDR1 MNHEY and CDR2 SVGAGI. CDR3 region: CASSSWAGATDTQYF. The CDR3 nucleotides are TGTGCCAGCAGTTCTTGGGCGGGAGCAACAGATACGCAGTATTTT.

J is TRBJ2-7 and V is TRBV7-9; 10 bases agree with TRBD1. Per germline, CDR1 SEHNR and CDR2 FQNEAQ (reference sequence). The CDR3 covers 14 residues. J lost 3 bases, V lost 5 bases, and 4 bases had no gene match. In nucleotides, the CDR3 is TGTGCCAGCAGCCCGGGACAGGGGTTCTACGAGCAGTACTTC. It codes for CASSPGQGFYEQYF.

V and J are TRBV5-1 and TRBJ1-1; no clear D. Germline V gene data show CDR1 as SGHRS and CDR2 as YFSETQ. V gave up 2 bases and J gave up 5 bases, with 10 bases separating them. This CDR3 is 13 amino acids long. The CDR3 DNA reads as TGCGCCAGCAGCTTTGAGGGTCGAACTGAAGCTTTCTTT. Amino acids: CASSFEGRTEAFF.

The V gene is TRBV28, the J gene TRBJ2-1; D is undetermined. The CDR3 is 15 residues long. Germline values: CDR1 MDHEN, CDR2 SYDVKM. V was pared by 2 bases and J by 6 bases, with 14 bases between. CDR3 loop: CASSLGQALFNEQFF. The DNA for the CDR3 is TGTGCCAGCAGTTTAGGTCAGGCCCTTTTCAATGAGCAGTTCTTC.

V gene TRBV5-1 combines with J gene TRBJ2-1; maybe TRBD1 (5 bases). The V end was cut by 4 bases, the J end by 5 bases, with 10 bases between. The CDR3 runs to 13 residues. Germline CDR1 SGHRS, CDR2 YFSETQ. The CDR3 region has the DNA TGCGCCAGCAGCCAGGACACGAACAATGAGCAGTTCTTC. Translated: CASSQDTNNEQFF.

This clone was picked up one time. The chain uses TRBV12-5 and TRBJ2-3; no definite D call. V lost 1 base and J 2 bases, leaving 10 bases between the germline ends. Germline V CDR1 and CDR2: LGHNT, FRNRAP. The CDR3 spans 15 residues. Here the CDR3 DNA reads TGTGCTAGTGGTTTGGGTCTGACAAACACAGATACGCAGTATTTT. This codes for CASGLGLTNTDTQYF.

This chain connects TRBV5-1 to TRBJ1-1, with a tentative D call TRBD1 (5 bases). The CDR3 contains 17 residues. V gave up 5 bases and J gave up 0 bases, with 20 bases separating them. Per the germline V gene, CDR1 is SGHRS and CDR2 is YFSETQ. CDR3 in amino acids: CASRLRGSTKVNTEAFF. The DNA of the CDR3 is TGCGCCAGCAGGTTAAGGGGCAGTACCAAAGTGAACACTGAAGCTTTCTTT. Filled out from reference TRBV5-1 and TRBJ1-1, the complete variable domain reads KAGVTQTPRYLIKTRGQQVTLSCSPISGHRSVSWYQQTPGQGLQFLFEYFSETQRNKGNFPGRFSGRQFSNSRSEMNVSTLELGDSALYLCASRLRGSTKVNTEAFFGQGTRLTVV.

V and J are TRBV18 and TRBJ1-6; 7 nucleotides match TRBD1. The CDR3 is made up of 14 amino acids. Germline CDR1 KGHSH, CDR2 LQKENI. With V trimmed by 5 bases and J by 6 bases, 4 bases remained unmatched. The CDR3 here is CASSRDRINSPLHF. The CDR3 coding sequence is TGTGCCAGCTCAAGGGACAGAATTAATTCACCCCTCCACTTT.

J is TRBJ2-7 and V is TRBV5-1, with 13 bases that match TRBD2. CDR1 and CDR2 from the germline V gene are SGHRS and YFSETQ. This CDR3 region has 16 residues. The J segment lost 0 bases and the V segment lost 5 bases, leaving 5 bases of the junction unmatched. CDR3 nucleotides: TGCGCCAGCAGACGGACTAGCGGGAGCGACTCCTACGAGCAGTACTTC. Its translation is CASRRTSGSDSYEQYF.

J is TRBJ1-2 and V is TRBV4-3; D gene ambiguous. The germline V gene has CDR1 LGHNA and CDR2 YSLEER. Trimming stripped 0 bases from V and 1 base from J, with 15 bases between. The CDR3 extends over 17 amino acids. CDR3 residues: CASSQEMSRARNYGYTF. CDR3 sequence (DNA): TGCGCCAGCAGCCAAGAGATGAGCCGTGCCCGTAACTATGGCTACACCTTC.

V gene TRBV19 combines with J gene TRBJ1-1; 8 nucleotides align to TRBD1. Trimming at V came to 6 bases and at J to 3 bases, leaving 0 bases not matched to a gene. In germline, CDR1 is LNHDA, CDR2 SQIVND (reference sequence). The length of the CDR3 is 12 residues. The CDR3 DNA sequence: TGTGCCAGTAGGGACAGGGACACTGAAGCTTTCTTT. Amino acid sequence: CASRDRDTEAFF.

The chain recombines TRBV6-2 or TRBV6-3 with TRBJ1-2, with no clear D. The CDR3 has 18 amino acids. CDR1 is MNHEY and CDR2 is SVGEGT in the germline V gene. V was pared by 6 bases and J by 0 bases, with 23 bases between. In DNA, the CDR3 is TGTGCCAGCAGCCCTTTTGTGGGCCTAACCACTTCTAACTATGGCTACACCTTC. It encodes CASSPFVGLTTSNYGYTF.

The V gene is TRBV27, the J gene TRBJ1-5, with TRBD1 matching over 7 bases. V shed 5 bases and J 5 bases; nucleotides not matched to a gene: 9. Germline-derived CDR1 and CDR2 are MNHEY and SMNVEV (reference sequence). This CDR3 comprises 15 residues. The DNA for the CDR3 is TGTGCCAGCAGTCCCGGGACCCAGGGGGATCAGCCCCAGCATTTT. As protein: CASSPGTQGDQPQHF.

The chain links TRBV5-1 to TRBJ1-5, with D perhaps matching TRBD1 (5 bases). Per the germline V gene, CDR1 is SGHRS and CDR2 is YFSETQ. V was clipped by 0 bases and J by 6 bases, with 13 bases between them. The CDR3 is 15 amino acids. The CDR3 is CASSLDPGNSQPQHF. As DNA, the CDR3 is TGCGCCAGCAGCTTGGATCCAGGGAATAGTCAGCCCCAGCATTTT.

J is TRBJ2-1 and V is TRBV9, with D maybe TRBD2 (5 bases). Trimming removed 0 bases from V and 1 base from J, with 11 bases in between. Germline assignment: CDR1 SGDLS and CDR2 YYNGEE. The CDR3 is 16 amino acids. The CDR3 DNA reads as TGTGCCAGCAGCGTAGGAGGGTCCCCATCCTACAATGAGCAGTTCTTC. Translating gives CASSVGGSPSYNEQFF.

The chain employs TRBV18 and TRBJ1-5, with TRBD1 matching over 10 bases. V was pared by 0 bases and J by 7 bases, with 6 bases of the junction left unmatched. The CDR3 totals 16 residues. CDR1 and CDR2 (germline): KGHSH, LQKENI. CDR3 sequence reads: CASSPPTGQGQQPQHF. For the CDR3, the DNA is TGTGCCAGCTCACCACCGACGGGACAGGGGCAACAGCCCCAGCATTTT.

The chain uses TRBV7-6 and TRBJ2-3; D is possibly TRBD1 (6 bases). V shed 2 bases and J shed 0 bases, with 12 bases lying between them. There are 16 residues in the CDR3. CDR1 is SGHVS, CDR2 FNYEAQ, per germline. CDR3 sequence reads: CASSLSGVTSTDTQYF. Written as DNA, the CDR3 is TGTGCCAGCAGCTTATCAGGGGTCACTAGCACAGATACGCAGTATTTT.

V is TRBV27 and J is TRBJ2-1; 8 bases map to TRBD2. The V segment lost 3 bases and the J segment 1 base; nucleotides outside the gene matches: 2. Germline CDR1 and CDR2: MNHEY and SMNVEV (reference sequence). The CDR3 loop spans 15 amino acids. The CDR3 nucleotides read TGTGCCAGCAGTTTGAGCGGGAGTTCCTACAATGAGCAGTTCTTC. The encoded protein is CASSLSGSSYNEQFF.

The chain combines TRBV7-9 with TRBJ1-1; no clear D. Trimming left V 3 bases short and J 2 bases short, with 7 bases between. Per germline, CDR1 SEHNR and CDR2 FQNEAQ (reference sequence). CDR3 length equals 13 residues. The CDR3 DNA is TGTGCCAGCAGCTTCCAGGTCAACACTGAAGCTTTCTTT. Translation gives CASSFQVNTEAFF.

This sequence joins TRBV18 and TRBJ1-1; tentative D call: TRBD1 (5 bases). Trimming took off 7 bases at V and 5 bases at J, with 20 bases between the two ends. The V gene's germline CDR1 is KGHSH and CDR2 LQKENI. The length of the CDR3 is 15 residues. In DNA, the CDR3 is TGTGCCAGCTTGGAAGGGACGGGGGTTGGGACTGAAGCTTTCTTT. This sequence encodes CASLEGTGVGTEAFF. Using reference TRBV18 and TRBJ1-1 for the parts outside the CDR3, the full variable domain is NAGVMQNPRHLVRRRGQEARLRCSPMKGHSHVYWYRQLPEEGLKFMVYLQKENIIDESGMPKERFSAEFPKEGPSILRIQQVVRGDSAAYFCASLEGTGVGTEAFFGQGTRLTVV.

The gene calls are TRBV7-2 and TRBJ2-2, with D possibly TRBD2 on 5 matching bases. The V end was cut by 3 bases, the J end by 2 bases, with 10 bases between. This CDR3 is 15 amino acids long. Germline CDR1 reads SGHTA; CDR2 reads FQGNSA. The CDR3 sequence is CASSFRGPNTGELFF. The CDR3 DNA reads TGTGCCAGCAGCTTCCGAGGGCCTAACACCGGGGAGCTGTTTTTT.

The chain couples TRBV4-2 to TRBJ2-7; 8 positions match TRBD1. CDR3 length: 15 amino acids. The J segment lost 2 bases and the V segment lost 4 bases, leaving 7 bases of the junction unmatched. Germline V gives CDR1 LGHNA, CDR2 YNFKEQ. The CDR3 is CASSREGQATYEQYF. The CDR3 DNA reads TGTGCCAGCAGCCGAGAGGGACAGGCGACCTACGAGCAGTACTTC.

The chain employs TRBV7-9 and TRBJ2-7; D is unclear. The length of the CDR3 is 14 residues. Germline values: CDR1 SEHNR, CDR2 FQNEAQ (reference sequence). Trimming pared 2 bases from V and 0 bases from J, leaving 8 bases between. The CDR3 nucleotides are TGTGCCAGCAGCTTAAAAAGGAGCTCCTACGAGCAGTACTTC. Translating gives CASSLKRSSYEQYF.

The chain is built from TRBV6-2 or TRBV6-3 and TRBJ2-1, with TRBD2 matching over 10 bases. The germline V gene encodes CDR1 MNHEY and CDR2 SVGEGT. The CDR3 runs to 15 residues. Losses at the gene ends were 5 bases for V and 10 bases for J; bases not matched to a gene: 11. This CDR3 is CASSGRASGSQEQFF. The DNA of the CDR3 is TGTGCCAGCAGTGGCCGCGCTAGCGGGAGTCAGGAGCAGTTCTTC.